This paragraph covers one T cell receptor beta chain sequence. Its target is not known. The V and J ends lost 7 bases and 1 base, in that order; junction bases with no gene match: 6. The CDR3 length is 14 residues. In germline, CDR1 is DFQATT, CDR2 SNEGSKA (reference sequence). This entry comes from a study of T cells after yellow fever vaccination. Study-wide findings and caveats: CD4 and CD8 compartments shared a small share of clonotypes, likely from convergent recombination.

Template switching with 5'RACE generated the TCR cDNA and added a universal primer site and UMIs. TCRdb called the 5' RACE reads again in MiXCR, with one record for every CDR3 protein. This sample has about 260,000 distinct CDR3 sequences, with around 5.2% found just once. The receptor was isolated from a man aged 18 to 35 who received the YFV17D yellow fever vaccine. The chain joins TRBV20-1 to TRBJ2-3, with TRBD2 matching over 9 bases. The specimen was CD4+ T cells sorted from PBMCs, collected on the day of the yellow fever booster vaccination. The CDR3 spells CSGETSGRTDTQYF. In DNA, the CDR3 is TGCAGTGGTGAGACTAGCGGCCGCACAGATACGCAGTATTTT.